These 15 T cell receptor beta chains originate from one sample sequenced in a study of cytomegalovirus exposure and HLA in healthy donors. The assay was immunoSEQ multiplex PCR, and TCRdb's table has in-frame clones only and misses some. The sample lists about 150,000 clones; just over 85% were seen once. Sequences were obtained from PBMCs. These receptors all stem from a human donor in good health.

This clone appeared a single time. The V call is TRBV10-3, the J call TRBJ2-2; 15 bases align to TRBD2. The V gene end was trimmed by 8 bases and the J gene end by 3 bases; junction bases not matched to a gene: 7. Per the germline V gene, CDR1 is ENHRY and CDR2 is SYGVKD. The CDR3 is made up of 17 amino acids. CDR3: CAISGLAGGSYTGELFF. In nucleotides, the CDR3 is TGTGCCATCTCGGGACTAGCGGGAGGCTCCTACACCGGGGAGCTGTTTTTT.

The CDR3 spells CASSPTAGSGELFF. CDR3 coding DNA: TGTGCCAGCTCACCAACCGCAGGGTCTGGGGAGCTGTTTTTT. The V call is TRBV18, the J call TRBJ2-2; D might be TRBD1 (5 bases). The CDR3 has 14 amino acids. Germline values: CDR1 KGHSH, CDR2 LQKENI. The V and J ends lost 2 bases and 8 bases respectively, with 12 bases between them. The full variable domain, rest sourced from reference TRBV18 and TRBJ2-2, is NAGVMQNPRHLVRRRGQEARLRCSPMKGHSHVYWYRQLPEEGLKFMVYLQKENIIDESGMPKERFSAEFPKEGPSILRIQQVVRGDSAAYFCASSPTAGSGELFFGEGSRLTVL.

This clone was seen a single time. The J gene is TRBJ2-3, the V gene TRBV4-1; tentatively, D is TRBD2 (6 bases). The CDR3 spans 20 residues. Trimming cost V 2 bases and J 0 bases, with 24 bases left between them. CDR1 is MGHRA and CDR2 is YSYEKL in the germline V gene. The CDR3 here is CASSQPGLRGPATSTDTQYF. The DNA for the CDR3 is TGCGCCAGCAGCCAACCGGGACTCCGTGGCCCTGCAACTAGCACAGATACGCAGTATTTT.

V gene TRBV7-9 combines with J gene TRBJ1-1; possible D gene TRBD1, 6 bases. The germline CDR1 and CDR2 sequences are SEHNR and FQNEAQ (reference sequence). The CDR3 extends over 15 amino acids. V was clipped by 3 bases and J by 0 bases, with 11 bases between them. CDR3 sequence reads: CASSFTGTLNTEAFF. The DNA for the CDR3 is TGTGCCAGCAGCTTCACAGGGACCCTGAACACTGAAGCTTTCTTT.

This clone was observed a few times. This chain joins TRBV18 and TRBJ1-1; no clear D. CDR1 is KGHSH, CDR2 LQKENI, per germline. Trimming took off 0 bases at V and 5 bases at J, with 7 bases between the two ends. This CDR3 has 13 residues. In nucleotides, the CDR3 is TGTGCCAGCTCACCACCCTCGGGAACTGAAGCTTTCTTT. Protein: CASSPPSGTEAFF.

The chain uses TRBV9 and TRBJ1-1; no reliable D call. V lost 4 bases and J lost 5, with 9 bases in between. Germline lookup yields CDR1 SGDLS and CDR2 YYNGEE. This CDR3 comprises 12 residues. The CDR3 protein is CASSHDGTEAFF. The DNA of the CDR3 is TGTGCCAGCAGCCACGACGGGACTGAAGCTTTCTTT.

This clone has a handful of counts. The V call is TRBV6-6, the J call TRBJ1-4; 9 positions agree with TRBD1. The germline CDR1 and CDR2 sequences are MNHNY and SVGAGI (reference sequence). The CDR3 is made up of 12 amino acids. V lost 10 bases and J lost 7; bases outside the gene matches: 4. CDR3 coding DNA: TGTGCCACCTCGGACAGGGGTGAAAAACTGTTTTTT. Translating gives CATSDRGEKLFF.

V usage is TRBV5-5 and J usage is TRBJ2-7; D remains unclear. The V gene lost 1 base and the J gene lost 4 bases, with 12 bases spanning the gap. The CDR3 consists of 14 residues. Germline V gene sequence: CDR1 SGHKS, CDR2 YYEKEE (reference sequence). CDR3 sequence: CASSLISESYEQYF. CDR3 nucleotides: TGTGCCAGCAGCTTGATAAGTGAGTCGTACGAGCAGTACTTC.

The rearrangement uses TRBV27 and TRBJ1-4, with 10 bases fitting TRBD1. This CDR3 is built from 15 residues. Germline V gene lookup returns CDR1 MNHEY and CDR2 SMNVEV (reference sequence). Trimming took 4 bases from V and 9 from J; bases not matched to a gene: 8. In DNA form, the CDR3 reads TGTGCCAGCAGTTCCCCGGGACAGGGGCAGAAAAAACTGTTTTTT. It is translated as CASSSPGQGQKKLFF.

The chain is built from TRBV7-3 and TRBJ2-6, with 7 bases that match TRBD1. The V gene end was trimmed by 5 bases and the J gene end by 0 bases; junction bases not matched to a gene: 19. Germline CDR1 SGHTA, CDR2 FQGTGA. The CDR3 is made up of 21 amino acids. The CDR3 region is CASSPRPLQGTSPSGANVLTF. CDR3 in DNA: TGTGCCAGCAGCCCGCGACCTTTACAGGGGACCTCCCCCTCTGGGGCCAACGTCCTGACTTTC.

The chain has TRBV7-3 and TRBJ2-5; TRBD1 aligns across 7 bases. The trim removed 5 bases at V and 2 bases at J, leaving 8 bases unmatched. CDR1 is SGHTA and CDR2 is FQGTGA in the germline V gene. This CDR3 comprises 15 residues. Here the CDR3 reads CASSPQGSWQETQYF. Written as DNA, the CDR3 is TGTGCCAGCAGCCCACAGGGGTCTTGGCAAGAGACCCAGTACTTC. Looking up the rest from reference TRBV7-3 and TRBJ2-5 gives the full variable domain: GAGVSQTPSNKVTEKGKYVELRCDPISGHTALYWYRQSLGQGPEFLIYFQGTGAADDSGLPNDRFFAVRPEGSVSTLKIQRTERGDSAVYLCASSPQGSWQETQYFGPGTRLLVL.

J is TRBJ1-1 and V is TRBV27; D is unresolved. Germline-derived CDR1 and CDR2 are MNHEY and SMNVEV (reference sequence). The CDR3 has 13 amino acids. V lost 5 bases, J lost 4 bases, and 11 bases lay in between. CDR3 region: CASSPIPGTEAFF. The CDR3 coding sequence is TGTGCCAGCAGTCCGATACCGGGCACTGAAGCTTTCTTT.

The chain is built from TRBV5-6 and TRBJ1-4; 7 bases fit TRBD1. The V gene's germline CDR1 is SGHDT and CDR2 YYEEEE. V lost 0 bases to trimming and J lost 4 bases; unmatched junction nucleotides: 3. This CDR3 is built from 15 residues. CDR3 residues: CASSLGTGHNEKLFF. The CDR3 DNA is TGTGCCAGCAGCTTGGGGACAGGCCATAATGAAAAACTGTTTTTT.

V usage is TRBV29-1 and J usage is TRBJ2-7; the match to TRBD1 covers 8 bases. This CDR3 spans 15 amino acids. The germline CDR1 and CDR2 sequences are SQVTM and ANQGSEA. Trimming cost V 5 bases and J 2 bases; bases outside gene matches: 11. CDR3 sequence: CSVRPGTGATYEQYF. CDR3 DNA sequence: TGCAGCGTTCGCCCGGGGACAGGAGCTACCTACGAGCAGTACTTC.

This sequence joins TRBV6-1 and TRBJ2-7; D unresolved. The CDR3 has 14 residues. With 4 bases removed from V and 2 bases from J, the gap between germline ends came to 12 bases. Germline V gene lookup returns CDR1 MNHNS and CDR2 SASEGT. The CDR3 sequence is CASSVGQPPYEQYF. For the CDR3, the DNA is TGTGCCAGCAGTGTTGGCCAACCTCCCTACGAGCAGTACTTC.